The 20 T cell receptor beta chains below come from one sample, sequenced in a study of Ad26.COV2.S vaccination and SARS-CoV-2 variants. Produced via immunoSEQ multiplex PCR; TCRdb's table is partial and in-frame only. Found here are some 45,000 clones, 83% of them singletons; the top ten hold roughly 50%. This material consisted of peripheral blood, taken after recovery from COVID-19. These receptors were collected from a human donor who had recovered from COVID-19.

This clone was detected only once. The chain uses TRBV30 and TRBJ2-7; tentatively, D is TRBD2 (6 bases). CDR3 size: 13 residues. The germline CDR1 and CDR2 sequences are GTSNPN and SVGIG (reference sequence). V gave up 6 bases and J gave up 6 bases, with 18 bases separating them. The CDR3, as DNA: TGTGCCTGTTATCGGGACTCGGGCATCGAGCAGTACTTC. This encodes CACYRDSGIEQYF.

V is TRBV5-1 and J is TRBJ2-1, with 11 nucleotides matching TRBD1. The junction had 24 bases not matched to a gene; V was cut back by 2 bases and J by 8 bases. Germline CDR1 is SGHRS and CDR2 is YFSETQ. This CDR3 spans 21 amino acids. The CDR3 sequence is CASSFRTGGLGTEVLVYEQFF. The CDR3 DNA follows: TGCGCCAGCAGCTTTCGGACAGGGGGCCTTGGGACGGAGGTCTTGGTCTATGAGCAGTTCTTC.

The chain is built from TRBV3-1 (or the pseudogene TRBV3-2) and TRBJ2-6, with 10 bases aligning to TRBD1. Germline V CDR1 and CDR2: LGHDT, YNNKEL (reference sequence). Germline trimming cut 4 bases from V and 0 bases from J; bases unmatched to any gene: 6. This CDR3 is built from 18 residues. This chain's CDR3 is CASSRWTGGDSGANVLTF. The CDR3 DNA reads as TGTGCCAGCAGCCGTTGGACAGGGGGGGACTCTGGGGCCAACGTCCTGACTTTC.

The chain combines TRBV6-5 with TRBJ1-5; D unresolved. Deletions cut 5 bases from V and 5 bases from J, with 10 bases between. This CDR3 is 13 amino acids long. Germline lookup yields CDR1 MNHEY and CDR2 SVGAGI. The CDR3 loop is CASSPAWDQPQHF. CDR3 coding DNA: TGTGCCAGCAGTCCTGCCTGGGATCAGCCCCAGCATTTT.

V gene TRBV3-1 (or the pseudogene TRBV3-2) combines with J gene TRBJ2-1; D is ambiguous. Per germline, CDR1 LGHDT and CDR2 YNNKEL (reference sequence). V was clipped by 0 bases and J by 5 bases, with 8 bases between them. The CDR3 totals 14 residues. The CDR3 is CASSQEVADNEQFF. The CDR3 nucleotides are TGTGCCAGCAGCCAAGAAGTGGCAGACAATGAGCAGTTCTTC.

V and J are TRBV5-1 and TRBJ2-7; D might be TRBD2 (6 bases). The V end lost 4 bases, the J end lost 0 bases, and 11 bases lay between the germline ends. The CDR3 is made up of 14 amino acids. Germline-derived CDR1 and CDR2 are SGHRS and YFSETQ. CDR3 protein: CASSLGLHSYEQYF. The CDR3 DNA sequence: TGCGCCAGCAGCCTGGGACTCCACTCCTACGAGCAGTACTTC.

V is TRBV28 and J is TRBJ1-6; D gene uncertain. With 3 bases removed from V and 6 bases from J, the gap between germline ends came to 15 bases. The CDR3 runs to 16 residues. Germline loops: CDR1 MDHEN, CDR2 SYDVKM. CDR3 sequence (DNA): TGTGCCAGCAGTTTGGGTCTATCCGATTCTAATTCACCCCTCCACTTT. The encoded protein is CASSLGLSDSNSPLHF. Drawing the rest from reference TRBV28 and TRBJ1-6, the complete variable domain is DVKVTQSSRYLVKRTGEKVFLECVQDMDHENMFWYRQDPGLGLRLIYFSYDVKMKEKGDIPEGYSVSREKKERFSLILESASTNQTSMYLCASSLGLSDSNSPLHFGNGTRLTVT.

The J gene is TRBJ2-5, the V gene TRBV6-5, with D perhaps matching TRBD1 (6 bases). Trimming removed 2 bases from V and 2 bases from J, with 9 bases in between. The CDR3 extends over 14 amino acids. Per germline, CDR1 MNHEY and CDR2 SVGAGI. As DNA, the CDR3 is TGTGCCAGCAGTTACAGGGGGTTTCAAGAGACCCAGTACTTC. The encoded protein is CASSYRGFQETQYF.

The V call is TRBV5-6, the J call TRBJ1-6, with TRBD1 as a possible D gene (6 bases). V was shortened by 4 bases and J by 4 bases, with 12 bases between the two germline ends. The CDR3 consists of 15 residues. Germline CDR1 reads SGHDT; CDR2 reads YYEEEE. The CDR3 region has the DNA TGTGCCAGCAGCACCGGGACAAAATATAATTCACCCCTCCACTTT. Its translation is CASSTGTKYNSPLHF.

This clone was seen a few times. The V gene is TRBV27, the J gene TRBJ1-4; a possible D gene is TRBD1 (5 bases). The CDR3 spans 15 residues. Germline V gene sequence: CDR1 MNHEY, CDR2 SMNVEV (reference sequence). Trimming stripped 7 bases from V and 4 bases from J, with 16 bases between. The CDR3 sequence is CASKRLLGDNEKLFF. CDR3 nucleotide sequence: TGTGCCAGCAAGAGGCTTCTGGGGGATAATGAAAAACTGTTTTTT.

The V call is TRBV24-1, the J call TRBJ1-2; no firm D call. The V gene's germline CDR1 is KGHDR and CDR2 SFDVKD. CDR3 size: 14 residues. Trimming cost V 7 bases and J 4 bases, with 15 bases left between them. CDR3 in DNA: TGTGCCACCAGCGCATCCAACCTCCTCTATGGCTACACCTTC. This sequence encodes CATSASNLLYGYTF.

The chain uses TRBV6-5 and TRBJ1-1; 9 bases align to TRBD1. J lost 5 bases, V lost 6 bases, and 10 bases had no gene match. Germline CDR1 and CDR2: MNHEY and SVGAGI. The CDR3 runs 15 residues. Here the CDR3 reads CASRDPDRGRTEAFF. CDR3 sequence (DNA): TGTGCCAGCAGGGACCCGGACAGGGGAAGGACTGAAGCTTTCTTT.

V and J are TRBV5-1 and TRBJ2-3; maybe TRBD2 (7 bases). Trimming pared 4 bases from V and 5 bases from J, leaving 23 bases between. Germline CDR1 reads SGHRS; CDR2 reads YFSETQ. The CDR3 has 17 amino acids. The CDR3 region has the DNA TGCGCCAGCAGCCCAGGAGGGGGGGACCCGGGTAAAGATACGCAGTATTTT. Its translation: CASSPGGGDPGKDTQYF. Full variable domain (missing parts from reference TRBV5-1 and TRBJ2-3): KAGVTQTPRYLIKTRGQQVTLSCSPISGHRSVSWYQQTPGQGLQFLFEYFSETQRNKGNFPGRFSGRQFSNSRSEMNVSTLELGDSALYLCASSPGGGDPGKDTQYFGPGTRLTVL.

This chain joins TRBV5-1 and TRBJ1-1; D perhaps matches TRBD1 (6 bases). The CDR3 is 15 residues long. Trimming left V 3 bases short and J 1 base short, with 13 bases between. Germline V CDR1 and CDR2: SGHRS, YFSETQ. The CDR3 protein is CASSWKQGGNTEAFF. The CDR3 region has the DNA TGCGCCAGCAGCTGGAAACAGGGCGGGAACACTGAAGCTTTCTTT.

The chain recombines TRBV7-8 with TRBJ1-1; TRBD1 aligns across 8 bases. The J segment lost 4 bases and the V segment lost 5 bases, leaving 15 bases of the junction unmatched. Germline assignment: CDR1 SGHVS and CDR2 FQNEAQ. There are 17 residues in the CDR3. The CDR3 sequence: CASSLTTGGIRSTEAFF. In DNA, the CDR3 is TGTGCCAGCAGCCTAACTACAGGGGGTATTCGTTCCACTGAAGCTTTCTTT.

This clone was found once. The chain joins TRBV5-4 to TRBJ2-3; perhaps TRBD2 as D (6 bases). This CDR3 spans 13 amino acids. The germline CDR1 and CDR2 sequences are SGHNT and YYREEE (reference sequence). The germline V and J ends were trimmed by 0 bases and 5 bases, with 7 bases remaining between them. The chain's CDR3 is CASSLGLEDTQYF. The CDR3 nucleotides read TGTGCCAGCAGCTTGGGACTAGAAGATACGCAGTATTTT.

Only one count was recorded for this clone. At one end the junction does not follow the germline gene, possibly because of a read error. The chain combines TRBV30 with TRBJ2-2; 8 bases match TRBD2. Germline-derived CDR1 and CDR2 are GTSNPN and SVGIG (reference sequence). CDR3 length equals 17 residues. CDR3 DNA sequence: TGTGCCTGGAGTGGGCTAGCGGGTTCTCTGAACACCGCGGAGCTGTTTTTT. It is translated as CAWSGLAGSLNTAELFF.

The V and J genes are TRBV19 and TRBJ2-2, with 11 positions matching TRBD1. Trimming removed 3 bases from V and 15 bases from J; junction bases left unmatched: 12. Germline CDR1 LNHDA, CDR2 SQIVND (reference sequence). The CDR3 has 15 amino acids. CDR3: CASSIGWTGGGTVFF. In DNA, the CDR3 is TGTGCCAGTAGTATTGGTTGGACAGGGGGCGGTACAGTGTTTTTT.

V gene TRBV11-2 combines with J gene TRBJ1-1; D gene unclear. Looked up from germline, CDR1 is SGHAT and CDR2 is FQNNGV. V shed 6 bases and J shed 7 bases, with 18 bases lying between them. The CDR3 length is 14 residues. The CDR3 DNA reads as TGTGCCAGCAGTTCTATCTCTGACGGACTTGAAGCTTTCTTT. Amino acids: CASSSISDGLEAFF. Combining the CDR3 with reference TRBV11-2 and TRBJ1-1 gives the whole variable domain EAGVAQSPRYKIIEKRQSVAFWCNPISGHATLYWYQQILGQGPKLLIQFQNNGVVDDSQLPKDRFSAERLKGVDSTLKIQPAKLEDSAVYLCASSSISDGLEAFFGQGTRLTVV.

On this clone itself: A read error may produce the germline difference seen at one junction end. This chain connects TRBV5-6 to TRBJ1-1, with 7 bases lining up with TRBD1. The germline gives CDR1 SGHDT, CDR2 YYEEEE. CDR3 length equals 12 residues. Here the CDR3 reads CASSYDRAEAFF. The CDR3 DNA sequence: TGTGCCAGCAGCTACGACAGGGCTGAGGCTTTCTTT.